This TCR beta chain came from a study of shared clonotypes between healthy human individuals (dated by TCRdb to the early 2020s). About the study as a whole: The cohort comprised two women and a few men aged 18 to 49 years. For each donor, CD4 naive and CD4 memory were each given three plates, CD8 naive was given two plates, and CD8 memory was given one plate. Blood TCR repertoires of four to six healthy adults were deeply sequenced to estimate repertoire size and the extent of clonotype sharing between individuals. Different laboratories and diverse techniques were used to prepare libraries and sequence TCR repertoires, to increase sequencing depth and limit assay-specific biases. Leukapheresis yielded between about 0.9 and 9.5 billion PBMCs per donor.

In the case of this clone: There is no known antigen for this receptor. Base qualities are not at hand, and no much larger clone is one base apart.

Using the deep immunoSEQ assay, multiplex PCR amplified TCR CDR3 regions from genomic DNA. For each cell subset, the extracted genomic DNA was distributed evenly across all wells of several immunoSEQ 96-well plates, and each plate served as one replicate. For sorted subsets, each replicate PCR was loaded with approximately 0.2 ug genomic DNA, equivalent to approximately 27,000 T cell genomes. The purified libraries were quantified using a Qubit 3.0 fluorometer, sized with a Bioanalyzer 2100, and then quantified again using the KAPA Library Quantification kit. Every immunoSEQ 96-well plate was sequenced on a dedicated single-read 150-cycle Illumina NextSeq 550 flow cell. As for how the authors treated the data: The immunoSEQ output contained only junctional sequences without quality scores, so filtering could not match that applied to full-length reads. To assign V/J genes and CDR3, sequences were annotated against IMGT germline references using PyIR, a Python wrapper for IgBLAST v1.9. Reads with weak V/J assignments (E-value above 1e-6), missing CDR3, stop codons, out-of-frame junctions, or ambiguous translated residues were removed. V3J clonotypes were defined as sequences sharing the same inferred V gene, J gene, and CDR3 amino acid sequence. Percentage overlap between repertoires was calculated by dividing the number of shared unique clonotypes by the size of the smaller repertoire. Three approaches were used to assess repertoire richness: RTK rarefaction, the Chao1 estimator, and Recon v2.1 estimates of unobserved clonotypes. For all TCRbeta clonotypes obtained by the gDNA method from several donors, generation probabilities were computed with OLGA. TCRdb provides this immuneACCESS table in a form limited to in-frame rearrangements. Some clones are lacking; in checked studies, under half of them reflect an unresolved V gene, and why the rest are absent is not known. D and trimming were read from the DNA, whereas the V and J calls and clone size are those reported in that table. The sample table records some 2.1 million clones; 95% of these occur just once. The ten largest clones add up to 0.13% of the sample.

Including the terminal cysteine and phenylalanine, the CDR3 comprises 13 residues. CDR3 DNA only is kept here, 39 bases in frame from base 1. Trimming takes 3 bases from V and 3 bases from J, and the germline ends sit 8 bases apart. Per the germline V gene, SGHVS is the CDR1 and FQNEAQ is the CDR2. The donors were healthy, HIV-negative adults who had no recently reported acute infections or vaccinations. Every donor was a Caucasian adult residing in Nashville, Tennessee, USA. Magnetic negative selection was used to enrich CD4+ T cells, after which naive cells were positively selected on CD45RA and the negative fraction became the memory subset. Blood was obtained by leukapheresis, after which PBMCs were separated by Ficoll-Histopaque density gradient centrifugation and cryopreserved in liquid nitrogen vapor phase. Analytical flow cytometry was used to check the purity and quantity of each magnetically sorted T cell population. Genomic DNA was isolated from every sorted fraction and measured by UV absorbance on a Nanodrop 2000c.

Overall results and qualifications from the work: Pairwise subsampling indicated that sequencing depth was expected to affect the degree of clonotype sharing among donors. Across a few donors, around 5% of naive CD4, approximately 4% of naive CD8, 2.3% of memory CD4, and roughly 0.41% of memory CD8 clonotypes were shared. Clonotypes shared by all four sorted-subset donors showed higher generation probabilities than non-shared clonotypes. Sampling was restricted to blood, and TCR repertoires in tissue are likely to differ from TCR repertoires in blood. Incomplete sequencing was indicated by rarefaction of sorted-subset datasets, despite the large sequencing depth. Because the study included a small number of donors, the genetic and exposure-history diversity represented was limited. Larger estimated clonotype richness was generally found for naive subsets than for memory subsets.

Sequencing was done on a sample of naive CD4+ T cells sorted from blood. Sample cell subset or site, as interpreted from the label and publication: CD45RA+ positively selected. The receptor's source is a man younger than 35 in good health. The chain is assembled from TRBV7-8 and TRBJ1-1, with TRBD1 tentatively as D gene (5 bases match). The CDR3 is CASSFREYTEAFF. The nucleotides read TGTGCCAGCAGCTTCAGGGAGTACACTGAAGCTTTCTTT.